This T cell receptor beta chain is from a study of Ad26.COV2.S vaccination and SARS-CoV-2 variants (dated by TCRdb to the early 2020s). Study-wide context: Vaccine-arm donors were drawn from COV1001, a multicentre, randomized, double-blind, placebo-controlled phase I-IIa trial of Ad26.COV2.S in healthy adults. Blinding of investigators to trial group allocation was maintained during experiments and outcome assessment. Participants in the trial were split at random into five groups of five each, receiving low-dose or high-dose Ad26.COV2.S once or twice, or else placebo on both occasions. TCRbeta repertoire sequencing served as the tool for gauging how specific and how broad the SARS-CoV-2-reactive T cell receptors were following Ad26.COV2.S vaccination. The TCR-sequenced set comprised approximately 32 samples: approximately 19 Ad26.COV2.S vaccine recipients, 5 placebo recipients and 8 SARS-CoV-2 convalescent individuals. Ad26.COV2.S was administered intramuscularly at a dose of 5x10^10 or 1x10^11 viral particles, either as one shot or as two shots given 56 days apart. The paper as a whole reports these results and caveats: According to the authors, total T cell responses may have been underestimated by the TCR breadth and depth analyses. After vaccination, spike-specific CD8+ and CD4+ T cell responses were reported to show substantial breadth. Ad26.COV2.S recipients had higher spike-specific TCR breadth than placebo recipients (P = 0.0014). The study was not powered for comparison of responses between vaccine doses or regimens. Vaccine and placebo recipients had similar non-spike TCR breadth, a finding consistent with the vaccine containing only spike.

The immunoSEQ Assay was used to sequence TCRbeta CDR3 regions. After extraction, genomic DNA underwent amplification by bias-controlled multiplex PCR, followed by high-throughput sequencing. The authors processed their data as follows. Collapsing and filtering of sequences were performed to quantify the absolute abundance of each unique TCRbeta CDR3 region. T cell fraction was estimated by normalizing TCRbeta template counts to usable DNA, which was measured by amplifying reference genes present in all nucleated cells. Repertoire TCRs were annotated as SARS-CoV-2-specific when V gene, CDR3 amino acid sequence and J gene were exactly matched to a known reactive TCR set. The reference SARS-CoV-2 TCR set came from MIRA and was filtered for enrichment in COVID-19-positive ImmuneCODE repertoires, removing public or cross-reactive TCRs. Drawing on the MIRA antigens, annotated TCRs were analysed further at the level of specific ORF or position within ORF. Breadth was defined as the number of annotated unique rearrangements divided by the total number of unique productive rearrangements, and depth was defined as the summed frequency of the annotated unique rearrangements. Two-sided Wilcoxon rank-sum tests were applied when comparing TCR breadth between groups. TCRdb took this table from immuneACCESS and kept in-frame rearrangements with V and J called. Such tables lack part of the clones; where checked against another copy, unresolved V genes explain under half of the gap, and the rest is unexplained. D and trimming were read from the DNA, whereas the V and J calls and clone size are those reported in that table. In all, the sample holds around 300,000 clones, and almost 90% of those were seen once. The ten largest clonotypes hold about 5.4% of the sample.

Of note for this clone: Its antigen remains unidentified. No base-level quality is on record; no much larger clone is a single base apart.

CDR1 and CDR2 are read off the germline V gene as SNHLY and FYNNEI. Inclusive of the bounding cysteine and phenylalanine, the CDR3 is 18 residues long. The only DNA kept is the CDR3, 54 bases in frame from the first base. Trimming takes 6 bases from V and 7 bases from J, and the germline ends sit 27 bases apart. In the paper's terms, the treatment or condition label means: roughly 19 received Ad26.COV2.S at low or high dose, single or two shots; roughly five received placebo; per-sample allocation not given. Repertoires of vaccine and placebo recipients were sequenced from samples taken on day 63 after the first injection. Cohort 1b enrolled 25 or so adults aged 18-55 years at a single site in Boston, USA, between 29 July and 7 August 2020. Ad26.COV2.S consisted of a replication-incompetent adenovirus type 26 vector by which a prefusion-stabilized SARS-CoV-2 spike protein from the original Wuhan strain was expressed.

The sequenced sample was peripheral blood, obtained in a trial of Ad26.COV2.S vaccine versus placebo. The sequence was collected from a person between 18 and 65 years old who received the Ad26.COV2.S COVID-19 vaccine or a placebo. The receptor chain draws on TRBV2 and TRBJ1-4; the D segment could be TRBD1, given 6 matching bases. The CDR3 protein: CASSHDRIAQTMAEKLFF. The sequenced DNA: TGTGCCAGCAGCCATGACAGGATCGCTCAAACGATGGCTGAAAAACTGTTTTTT.